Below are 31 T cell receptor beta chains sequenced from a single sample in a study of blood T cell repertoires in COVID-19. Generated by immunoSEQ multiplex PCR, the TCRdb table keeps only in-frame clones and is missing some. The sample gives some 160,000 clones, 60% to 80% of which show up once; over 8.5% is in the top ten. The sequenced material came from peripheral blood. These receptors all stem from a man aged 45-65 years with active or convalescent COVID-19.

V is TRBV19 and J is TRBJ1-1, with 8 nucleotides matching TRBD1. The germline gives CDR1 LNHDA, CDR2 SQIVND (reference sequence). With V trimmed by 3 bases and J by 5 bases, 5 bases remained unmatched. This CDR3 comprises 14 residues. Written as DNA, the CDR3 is TGTGCCAGTAGTATGGCTTACAGGGGGACTGAAGCTTTCTTT. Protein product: CASSMAYRGTEAFF.

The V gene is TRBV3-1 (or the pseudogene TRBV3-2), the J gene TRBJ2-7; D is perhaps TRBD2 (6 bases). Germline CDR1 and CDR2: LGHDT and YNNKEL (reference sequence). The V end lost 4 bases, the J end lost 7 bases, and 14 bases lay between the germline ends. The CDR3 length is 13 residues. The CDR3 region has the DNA TGTGCCAGCAGCCGCGGGACTGCCCCTGAGCAGTACTTC. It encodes CASSRGTAPEQYF.

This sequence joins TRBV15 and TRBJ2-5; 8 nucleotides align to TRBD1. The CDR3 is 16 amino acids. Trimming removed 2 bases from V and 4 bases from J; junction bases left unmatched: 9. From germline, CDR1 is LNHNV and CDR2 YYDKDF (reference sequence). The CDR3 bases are TGTGCCACCAGCAGAAAATACAGGGGGAATGTAGAGACCCAGTACTTC. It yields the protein CATSRKYRGNVETQYF.

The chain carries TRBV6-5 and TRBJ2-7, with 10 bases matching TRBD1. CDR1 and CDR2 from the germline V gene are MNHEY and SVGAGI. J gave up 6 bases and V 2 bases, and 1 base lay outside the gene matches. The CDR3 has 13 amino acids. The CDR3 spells CASSYGTGVEQYF. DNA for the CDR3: TGTGCCAGCAGTTACGGGACAGGGGTCGAGCAGTACTTC.

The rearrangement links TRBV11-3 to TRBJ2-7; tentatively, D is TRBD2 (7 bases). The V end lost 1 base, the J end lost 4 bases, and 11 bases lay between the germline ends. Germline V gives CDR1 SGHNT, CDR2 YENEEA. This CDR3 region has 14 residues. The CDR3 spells CASSLGGGGYEQYF. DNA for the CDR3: TGTGCCAGCAGCTTAGGGGGAGGGGGATACGAGCAGTACTTC. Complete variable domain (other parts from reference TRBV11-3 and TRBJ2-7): EAGVVQSPRYKIIEKKQPVAFWCNPISGHNTLYWYLQNLGQGPELLIRYENEEAVDDSQLPKDRFSAERLKGVDSTLKIQPAELGDSAVYLCASSLGGGGYEQYFGPGTRLTVT.

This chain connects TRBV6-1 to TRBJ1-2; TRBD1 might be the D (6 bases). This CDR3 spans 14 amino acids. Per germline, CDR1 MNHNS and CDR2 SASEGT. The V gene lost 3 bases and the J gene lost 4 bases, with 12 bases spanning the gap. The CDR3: CASSDRDTRYGYTF. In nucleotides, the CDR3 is TGTGCCAGCAGTGACCGGGACACCCGCTATGGCTACACCTTC.

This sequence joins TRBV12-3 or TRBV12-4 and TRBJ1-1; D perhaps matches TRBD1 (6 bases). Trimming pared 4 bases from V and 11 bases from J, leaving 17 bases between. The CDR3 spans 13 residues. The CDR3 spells CASSSITGNWAFF. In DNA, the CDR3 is TGTGCCAGCAGTTCAATTACAGGGAATTGGGCTTTCTTT.

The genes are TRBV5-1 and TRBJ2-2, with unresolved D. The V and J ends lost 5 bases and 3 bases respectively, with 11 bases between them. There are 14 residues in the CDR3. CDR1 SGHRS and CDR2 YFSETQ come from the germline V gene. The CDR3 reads CASSAQADTGELFF. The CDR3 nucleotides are TGCGCCAGCAGTGCGCAGGCAGACACCGGGGAGCTGTTTTTT.

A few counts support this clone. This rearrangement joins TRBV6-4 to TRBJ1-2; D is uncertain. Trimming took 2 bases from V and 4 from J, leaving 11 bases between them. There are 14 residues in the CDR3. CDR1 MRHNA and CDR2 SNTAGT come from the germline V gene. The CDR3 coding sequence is TGTGCCAGCAGTGACGGGAGGGTTGGCTATGGCTACACCTTC. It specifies CASSDGRVGYGYTF.

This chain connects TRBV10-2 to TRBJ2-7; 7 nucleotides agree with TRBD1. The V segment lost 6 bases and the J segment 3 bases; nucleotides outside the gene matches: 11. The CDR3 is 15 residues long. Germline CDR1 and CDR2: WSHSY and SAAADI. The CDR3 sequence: CASRDPGQPIYEQYF. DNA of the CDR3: TGCGCCAGCAGGGACCCGGGACAGCCCATCTACGAGCAGTACTTC.

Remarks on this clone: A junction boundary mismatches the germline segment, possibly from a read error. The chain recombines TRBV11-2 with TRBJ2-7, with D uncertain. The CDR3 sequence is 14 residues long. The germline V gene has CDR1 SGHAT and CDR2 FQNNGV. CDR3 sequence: CASSLGGVSNEQYF. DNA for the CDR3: TGTGCCAGCAGCTTAGGAGGTGTCTCCAACGAGCAGTACTTC.

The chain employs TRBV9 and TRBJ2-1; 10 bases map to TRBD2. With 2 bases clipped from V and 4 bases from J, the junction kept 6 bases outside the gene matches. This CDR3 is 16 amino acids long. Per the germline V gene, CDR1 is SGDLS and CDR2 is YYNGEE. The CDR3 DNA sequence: TGTGCCAGCAGCGTCCCTAGCGGGAGCGGGTACAATGAGCAGTTCTTC. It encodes CASSVPSGSGYNEQFF.

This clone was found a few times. CDR3 sequence (DNA): TGTGCCATTGGACAGGGCAATCAGCCCCAGCATTTT. Amino acids: CAIGQGNQPQHF. This chain uses TRBV28 with TRBJ1-5; 7 bases align to TRBD1. CDR3 length equals 12 residues. From germline, CDR1 is MDHEN and CDR2 SYDVKM. Trimming took 10 bases from V and 2 from J; bases not matched to a gene: 2.

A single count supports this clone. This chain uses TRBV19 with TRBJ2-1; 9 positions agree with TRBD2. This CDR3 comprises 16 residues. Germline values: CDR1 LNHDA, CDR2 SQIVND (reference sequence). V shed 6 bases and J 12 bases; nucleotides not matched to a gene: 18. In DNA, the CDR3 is TGTGCCAGTAGCCCCGTCGGCGGGGGGGAGCGGTATGGGCAGTTCTTC. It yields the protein CASSPVGGGERYGQFF.

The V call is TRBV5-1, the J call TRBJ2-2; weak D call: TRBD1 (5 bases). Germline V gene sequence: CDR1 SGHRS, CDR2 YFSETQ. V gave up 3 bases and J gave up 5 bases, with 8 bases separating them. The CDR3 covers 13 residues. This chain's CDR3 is CASSYTGTGELFF. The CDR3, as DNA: TGCGCCAGCAGCTACACAGGTACCGGGGAGCTGTTTTTT.

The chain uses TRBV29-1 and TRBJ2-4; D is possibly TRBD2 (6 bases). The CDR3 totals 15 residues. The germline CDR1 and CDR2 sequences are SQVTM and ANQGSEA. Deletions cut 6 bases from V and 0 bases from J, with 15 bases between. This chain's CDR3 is CSVILAPLAKNIQYF. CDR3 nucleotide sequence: TGCAGCGTAATACTAGCCCCTTTAGCCAAAAACATTCAGTACTTC.

The CDR3 nucleotides read TGCGCCAGCAGCTTGGCCAGGGGGTCCTACGAGCAGTACTTC. This gives the protein CASSLARGSYEQYF. V usage is TRBV5-1 and J usage is TRBJ2-7; 7 bases are a match to TRBD1. CDR1 and CDR2 (germline): SGHRS, YFSETQ. This CDR3 region has 14 residues. With 0 bases clipped from V and 1 base from J, the junction kept 1 base outside the gene matches.

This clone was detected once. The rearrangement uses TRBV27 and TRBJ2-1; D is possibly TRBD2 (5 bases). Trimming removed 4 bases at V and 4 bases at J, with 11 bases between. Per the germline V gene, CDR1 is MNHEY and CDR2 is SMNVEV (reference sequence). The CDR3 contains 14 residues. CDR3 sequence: CASSSEEGYNEQFF. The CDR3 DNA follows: TGTGCCAGCAGTTCCGAAGAGGGATACAATGAGCAGTTCTTC.

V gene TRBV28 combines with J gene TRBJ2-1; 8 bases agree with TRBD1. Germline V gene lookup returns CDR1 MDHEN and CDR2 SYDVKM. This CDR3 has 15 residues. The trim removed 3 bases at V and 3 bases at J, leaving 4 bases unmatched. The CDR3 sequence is CASSFLTGDYNEQFF. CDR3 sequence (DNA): TGTGCCAGCAGTTTTCTGACAGGGGACTACAATGAGCAGTTCTTC.

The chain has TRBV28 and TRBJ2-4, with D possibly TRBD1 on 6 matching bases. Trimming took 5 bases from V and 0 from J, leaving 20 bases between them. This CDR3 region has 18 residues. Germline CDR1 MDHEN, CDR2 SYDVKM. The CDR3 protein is CASSPPPRQVPAKNIQYF. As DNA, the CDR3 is TGTGCCAGCAGTCCCCCACCCCGACAGGTCCCAGCCAAAAACATTCAGTACTTC.

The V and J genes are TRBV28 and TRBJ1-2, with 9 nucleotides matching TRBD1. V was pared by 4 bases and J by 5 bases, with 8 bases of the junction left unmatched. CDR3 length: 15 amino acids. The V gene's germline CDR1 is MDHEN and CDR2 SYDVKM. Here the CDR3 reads CASSSTPGQGYGYTF. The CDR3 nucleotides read TGTGCCAGCAGTTCCACCCCGGGACAGGGATATGGCTACACCTTC.

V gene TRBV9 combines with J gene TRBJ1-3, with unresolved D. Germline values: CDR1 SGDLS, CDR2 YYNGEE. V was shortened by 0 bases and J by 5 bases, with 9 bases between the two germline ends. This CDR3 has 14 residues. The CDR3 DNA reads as TGTGCCAGCAGCGTAGCAACCGGGAGAAACACCATATATTTT. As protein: CASSVATGRNTIYF.

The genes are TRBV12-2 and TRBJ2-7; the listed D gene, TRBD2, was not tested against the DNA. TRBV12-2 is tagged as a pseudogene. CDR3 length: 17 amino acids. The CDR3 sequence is CASRSGLAGGPSYEQYF. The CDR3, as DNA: TGTGCAAGTCGCTCGGGACTAGCGGGAGGGCCCTCCTACGAGCAGTACTTC.

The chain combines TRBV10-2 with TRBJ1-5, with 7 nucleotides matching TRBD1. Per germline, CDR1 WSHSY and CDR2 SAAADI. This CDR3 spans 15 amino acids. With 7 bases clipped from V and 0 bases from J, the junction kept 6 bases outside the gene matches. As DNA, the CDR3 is TGCGCCAGCAAAGAGACAGGGTATAGCAATCAGCCCCAGCATTTT. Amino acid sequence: CASKETGYSNQPQHF.

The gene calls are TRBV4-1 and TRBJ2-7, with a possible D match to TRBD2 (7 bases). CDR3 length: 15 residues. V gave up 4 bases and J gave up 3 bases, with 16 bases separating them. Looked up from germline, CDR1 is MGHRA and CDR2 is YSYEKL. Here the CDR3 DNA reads TGCGCCAGCAGCCTAAAGGGGGGGGGCGACTACGAGCAGTACTTC. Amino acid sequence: CASSLKGGGDYEQYF.

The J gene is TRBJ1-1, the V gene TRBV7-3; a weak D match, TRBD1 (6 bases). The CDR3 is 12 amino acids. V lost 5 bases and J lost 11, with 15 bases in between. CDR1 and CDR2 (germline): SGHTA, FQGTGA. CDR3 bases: TGTGCCAGCAGCCCCCATCAGGGGCTTGCTTTCTTT. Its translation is CASSPHQGLAFF.

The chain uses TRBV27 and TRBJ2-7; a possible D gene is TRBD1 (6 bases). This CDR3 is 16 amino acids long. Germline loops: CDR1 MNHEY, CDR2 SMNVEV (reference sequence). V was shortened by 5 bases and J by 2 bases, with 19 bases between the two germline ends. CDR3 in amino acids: CASSTAPGTTPYEQYF. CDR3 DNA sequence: TGTGCCAGCAGTACCGCCCCAGGGACAACCCCCTACGAGCAGTACTTC.

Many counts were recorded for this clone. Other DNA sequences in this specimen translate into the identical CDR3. CDR3 amino acids: CASSSAYEQYF. CDR3 sequence (DNA): TGTGCCAGCAGCTCGGCCTACGAGCAGTACTTC. The V gene is TRBV5-8, the J gene TRBJ2-7; D is uncertain. In germline, CDR1 is SGHTS, CDR2 YDEGEE. The CDR3 length is 11 residues. V was pared by 3 bases and J by 2 bases, with 3 bases between.

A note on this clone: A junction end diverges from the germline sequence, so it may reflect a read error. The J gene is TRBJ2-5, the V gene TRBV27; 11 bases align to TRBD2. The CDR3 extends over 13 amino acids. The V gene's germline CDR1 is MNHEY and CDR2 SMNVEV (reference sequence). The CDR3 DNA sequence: TGTGCCAGCAGTTTATCGATGACTAGCGGGGTGAACTTC. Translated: CASSLSMTSGVNF.

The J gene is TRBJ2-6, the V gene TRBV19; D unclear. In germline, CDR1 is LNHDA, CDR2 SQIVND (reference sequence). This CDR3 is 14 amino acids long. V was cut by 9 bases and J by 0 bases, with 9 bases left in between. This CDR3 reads CASHESSGANVLTF. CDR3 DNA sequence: TGTGCCAGCCATGAGAGCTCTGGGGCCAACGTCCTGACTTTC.

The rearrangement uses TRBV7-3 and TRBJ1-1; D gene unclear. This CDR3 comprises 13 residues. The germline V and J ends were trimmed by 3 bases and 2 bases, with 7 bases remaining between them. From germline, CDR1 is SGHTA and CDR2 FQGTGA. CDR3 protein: CASSLTTNTEAFF. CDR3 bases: TGTGCCAGCAGCTTGACAACTAACACTGAAGCTTTCTTT. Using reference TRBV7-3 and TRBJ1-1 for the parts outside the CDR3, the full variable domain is GAGVSQTPSNKVTEKGKYVELRCDPISGHTALYWYRQSLGQGPEFLIYFQGTGAADDSGLPNDRFFAVRPEGSVSTLKIQRTERGDSAVYLCASSLTTNTEAFFGQGTRLTVV.